The T cell receptor (beta chain) described here comes from a study of cytomegalovirus exposure and HLA in healthy donors. Details on this clone: The antigen is not known.

Among the donors, all were healthy bone marrow donors. This CDR3 is built from 16 residues. Between the trimmed V and J ends, which lost 0 bases and 5 bases, there was a span of 16 bases. Germline V gene lookup returns CDR1 MNHNY and CDR2 SVGAGI (reference sequence). The primer mix had 60 Vbeta and 13 Jbeta primers. Repertoires were generated with immunoSEQ multiplex PCR, while TCRdb's copy carries only in-frame clones and drops some. The sample comprises about 280,000 clones, 85% to 90% of which are singletons, and about 2% rests with the top ten. General study results and limits: Researchers catalogued some 160 TCR beta chains as cytomegalovirus-associated.

The rearrangement joins TRBV6-6 to TRBJ2-5; maybe TRBD2 (5 bases). This TCR was sampled from a woman under 30 in good health and CMV-seronegative. The sample consisted of PBMCs. DNA of the CDR3: TGTGCCAGCAGTTACTCGACGGGCGGCCGGAGGGAGACCCAGTACTTC. Translated: CASSYSTGGRRETQYF.